This T cell receptor beta chain is drawn from a study of blood T cell repertoires in COVID-19. About the study: Samples of COVID-19 (acute and convalescent) were obtained from the United States, Italy and Spain. In each case, the material was cDNA or gDNA derived from T cells, B-cell-depleted T cells, or PBMCs.

Methods used by the authors: Estimation of nucleated cell counts relied on the amplification of reference gene primers. Sequencing was performed with immunoSEQ multiplex PCR; in TCRdb, only in-frame clones are kept and a portion is missing. V and J calls and clone size are those listed in that table; D and trimming were worked out from the DNA. The sample lists 200,000 to 250,000 clones, roughly 89% occurring once. This CDR3 has 14 residues. V was trimmed by 4 bases and J by 2 bases, leaving 13 bases between them. Per the germline V gene, CDR1 is SGHRS and CDR2 is YFSETQ. This TCR came from a man in his fifties or sixties who had recovered from COVID-19. The V and J genes are TRBV5-1 and TRBJ2-7, with D perhaps TRBD1 (6 bases). The sample consisted of peripheral blood. The CDR3 coding sequence is TGCGCCAGCAGCCGAGACAGGCCTACCTACGAGCAGTACTTC. This codes for CASSRDRPTYEQYF.